This is a list of T cell receptor beta chains from one sample in a study of T cells after yellow fever vaccination. One entry per CDR3 protein results from TCRdb running MiXCR on the 5' RACE reads. The sample has 150,000 to 200,000 distinct CDR3 sequences, 6% to 7.5% seen once. This material consisted of CD4+ T cells sorted from PBMCs, taken 5 to 6 days after the first yellow fever vaccination. These receptors all stem from a man aged 18 to 35 who received the YFV17D yellow fever vaccine. Each CDR3 is given with its conserved first and last residue. D genes are given only for firm matches. Part of the rows lack a size; the others show once, few, many or a class for expanded clones.

D	V	J	size	DNA	CDR3
TRBD2	TRBV20-1	TRBJ2-3	.	TGCAGTGGGACACCGGGACTAGCGGGGGGACGCACAGATACGCAGTATTTT	CSGTPGLAGGRTDTQYF
TRBD2	TRBV5-4	TRBJ2-2	many	TGTGCCAGCAGCTTGGACGGGACTAGCGACCAACGTGAGCTGTTTTTT	CASSLDGTSDQRELFF
TRBD1	TRBV4-3	TRBJ1-2	.	TGCGCCAGCAGCCAAGCAGGACAGGGTGGCTATGGCTACACCTTC	CASSQAGQGGYGYTF
.	TRBV4-1	TRBJ2-2	many	TGCGCCAGCAGACCAGACTCCTACGGGGAGCTGTTTTTT	CASRPDSYGELFF
.	TRBV20-1	TRBJ2-1	many	TGCAGTGCTAGAGATCCGGGCAGAACATACAATGAGCAGTTCTTC	CSARDPGRTYNEQFF
TRBD2	TRBV7-9	TRBJ2-1	.	TGTGCCAGCAGCTCGGGACTAGCGAACAATGAGCAGTTCTTC	CASSSGLANNEQFF
TRBD1	TRBV6-1	TRBJ2-5	many	TGTGCCAGCAGGGCCGGGACAGTGAGGACCCAGTACTTC	CASRAGTVRTQYF
TRBD2	TRBV20-1	TRBJ2-5	.	TGCAGTGCTAGAGGACTAGCGGGGGTCGAGACCCACTACTTC	CSARGLAGVETHYF
.	TRBV7-2	TRBJ2-5	few	TGTGCCAGCAGCATCCGTGAGGGAGAGACCCAGTACTTC	CASSIREGETQYF
.	TRBV12-3/TRBV12-4	TRBJ1-1	many	TGTGCCACCACTGGGCAGAACACTGAAGCTTTCTTT	CATTGQNTEAFF
.	TRBV10-3	TRBJ2-2	many	TGTGCCATCAGTGGTGAGGGGCGACTCACCGGGGAGCTGTTTTTT	CAISGEGRLTGELFF
.	TRBV10-3	TRBJ2-1	many	TGTGCCATCAGTGATCTGTCCTCCTACAATGAGCAGTTCTTC	CAISDLSSYNEQFF
.	TRBV5-1	TRBJ2-3	many	TGCGCCAGCAGCTTGGGTCCGCCCACAGATACGCAGTATTTT	CASSLGPPTDTQYF
TRBD2	TRBV13	TRBJ2-1	few	TGTGCCAGCAGAAACCTAGCGGGGAGCCCTAATGAGCAGTTCTTC	CASRNLAGSPNEQFF
.	TRBV24-1	TRBJ1-1	many	TGTGCCACCAGTGATTTGCGTCAAGCTTTCTTT	CATSDLRQAFF
.	TRBV20-1	TRBJ2-3	few	TGCAGTGCTCGACAGGACAGAGGAGGCACAGATACGCAGTATTTT	CSARQDRGGTDTQYF
.	TRBV30	TRBJ1-1	few	TGTGCCTGGAGTGGGGTAGGGATGAACACTGAAGCTTTCTTT	CAWSGVGMNTEAFF
.	TRBV23-1	TRBJ1-1	many	TGCGCCAGCAGTCGGTCCGGGAACACTGAAGCTTTCTTT	CASSRSGNTEAFF
.	TRBV10-3	TRBJ2-5	many	TGTGCCATCAGCAAAACTAGGGGCCAAGAGACCCAGTACTTC	CAISKTRGQETQYF
TRBD1	TRBV12-3/TRBV12-4	TRBJ2-5	.	TGTGCCAGCAGCAACAGGGGGTCCGGGACCCAGTACTTC	CASSNRGSGTQYF
.	TRBV20-1	TRBJ1-3	few	TGCAGTGCTAGGGGGGGGGCAGACTCTGGAAACACCATATATTTT	CSARGGADSGNTIYF
TRBD2	TRBV7-2	TRBJ2-3	many	TGTGCCAGCAAGTCCGGGACTACCGTATGGCAGTATTTT	CASKSGTTVWQYF
TRBD1	TRBV11-1	TRBJ2-2	.	TGTGCCAGCAACTCCGGGACAGGAGCCACCGGGGAGCTGTTTTTT	CASNSGTGATGELFF
TRBD1	TRBV4-2	TRBJ1-5	many	TGTGCCAGCAGCGTGGACAGGGGGGGCAATCAGCCCCAGCATTTT	CASSVDRGGNQPQHF
.	TRBV30	TRBJ2-1	many	TGTGCCTGGAGTGTGGGGGGGCGCTCGGGTGAGCAGTTCTTC	CAWSVGGRSGEQFF